Included here is one T cell receptor beta chain sequence, with context. The antigen remains unidentified. Sampling of blood occurred at baseline, cycle 4 day 1, and cycle 7 day 1. The CDR3 is 16 amino acids. V was shortened by 3 bases and J by 8 bases, with 23 bases between the two germline ends. CDR1 and CDR2 from the germline V gene are GTSNPN and SVGIG (reference sequence). This specimen belongs to a study of OX40 agonist ivuxolimab in advanced cancers. Whole-study context: Patients assigned to dose escalation were diagnosed with hepatocellular carcinoma, melanoma, renal cell or head and neck cancer.

Findings and limits, study-wide: On average, CD8+ T cells had more expanded clones than CD4+. Certain nonresponding patients likewise had low normalized T-cell clonal expansion.

Using immunoSEQ multiplex PCR, the repertoire was profiled, and TCRdb retains in-frame clones only, with some absent. In the table there are tens of thousands of clones, 80% to 85% of which are singletons. This clonotype was sampled from an adult with an advanced solid tumor such as melanoma, head and neck, liver or kidney cancer. Sequences were derived from CD4+ or CD8+ T cells sorted from blood, sampled in a trial of the OX40 agonist ivuxolimab. This chain links TRBV30 with TRBJ2-1; no definite D call. CDR3 sequence (DNA): TGTGCCTGGAGGCCGTCCTGGCAGGTTCTTTTGGATGAGCAGTTCTTC. It specifies CAWRPSWQVLLDEQFF.